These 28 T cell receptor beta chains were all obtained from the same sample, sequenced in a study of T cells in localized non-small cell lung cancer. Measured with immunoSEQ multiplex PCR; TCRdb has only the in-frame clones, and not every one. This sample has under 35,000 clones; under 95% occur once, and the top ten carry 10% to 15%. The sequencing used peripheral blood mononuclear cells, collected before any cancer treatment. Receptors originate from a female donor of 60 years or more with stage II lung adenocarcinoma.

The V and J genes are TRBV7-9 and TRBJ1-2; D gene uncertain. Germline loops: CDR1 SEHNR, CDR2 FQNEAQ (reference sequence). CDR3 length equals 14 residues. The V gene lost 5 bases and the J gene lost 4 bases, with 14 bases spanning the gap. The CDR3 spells CASSLSRVGYGYTF. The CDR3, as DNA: TGTGCCAGCAGCCTAAGTCGTGTCGGCTATGGCTACACCTTC.

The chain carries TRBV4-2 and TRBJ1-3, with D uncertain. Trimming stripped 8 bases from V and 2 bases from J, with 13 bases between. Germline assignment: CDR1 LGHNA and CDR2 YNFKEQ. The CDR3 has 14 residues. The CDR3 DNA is TGTGCCAGCGGACGAGGGCCAACTGGAAACACCATATATTTT. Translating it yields CASGRGPTGNTIYF.

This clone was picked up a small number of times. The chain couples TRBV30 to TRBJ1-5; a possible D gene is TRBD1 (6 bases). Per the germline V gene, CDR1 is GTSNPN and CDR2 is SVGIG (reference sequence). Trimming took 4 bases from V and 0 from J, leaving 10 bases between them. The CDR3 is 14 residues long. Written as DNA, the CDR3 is TGTGCCTGGACGACAGGCAATAGCAATCAGCCCCAGCATTTT. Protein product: CAWTTGNSNQPQHF.

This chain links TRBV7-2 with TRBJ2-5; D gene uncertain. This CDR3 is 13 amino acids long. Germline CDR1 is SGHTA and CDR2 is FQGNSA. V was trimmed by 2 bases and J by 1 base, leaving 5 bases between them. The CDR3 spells CASSLMAQETQYF. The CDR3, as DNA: TGTGCCAGCAGCTTAATGGCCCAAGAGACCCAGTACTTC.

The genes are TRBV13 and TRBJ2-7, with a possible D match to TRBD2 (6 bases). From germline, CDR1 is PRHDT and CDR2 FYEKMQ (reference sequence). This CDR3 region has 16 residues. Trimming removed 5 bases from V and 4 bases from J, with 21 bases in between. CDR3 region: CASSTRLRSGGYEQYF. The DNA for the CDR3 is TGTGCCAGCAGCACCCGCCTTAGGAGCGGAGGGTACGAGCAGTACTTC. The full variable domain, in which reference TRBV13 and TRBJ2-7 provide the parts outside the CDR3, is AAGVIQSPRHLIKEKRETATLKCYPIPRHDTVYWYQQGPGQDPQFLISFYEKMQSDKGSIPDRFSAQQFSDYHSELNMSSLELGDSALYFCASSTRLRSGGYEQYFGPGTRLTVT.

The CDR3 region has the DNA TGTGCCAGCAGCGTAGGTAACAACTACAATGAGCAGTTCTTC. It specifies CASSVGNNYNEQFF. The chain recombines TRBV9 with TRBJ2-1; no firm D call. With 0 bases removed from V and 3 bases from J, the gap between germline ends came to 7 bases. The CDR3 covers 14 residues. CDR1 is SGDLS, CDR2 YYNGEE, per germline.

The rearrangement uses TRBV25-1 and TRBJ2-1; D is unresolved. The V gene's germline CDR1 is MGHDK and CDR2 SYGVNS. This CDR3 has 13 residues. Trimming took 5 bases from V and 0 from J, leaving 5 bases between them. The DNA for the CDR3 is TGTGCCAGCAGTATTAACTCCTACAATGAGCAGTTCTTC. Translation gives CASSINSYNEQFF.

The CDR3 loop reads CASSLALRDRGEDTQYF. DNA of the CDR3: TGTGCCAGCAGCTTAGCGCTGAGGGACAGGGGCGAAGATACGCAGTATTTT. This chain uses TRBV7-2 with TRBJ2-3, with TRBD1 identical over 10 bases. The V and J ends lost 0 bases and 5 bases, in that order; junction bases with no gene match: 8. The CDR3 loop spans 17 amino acids. CDR1 is SGHTA, CDR2 FQGNSA, per germline.

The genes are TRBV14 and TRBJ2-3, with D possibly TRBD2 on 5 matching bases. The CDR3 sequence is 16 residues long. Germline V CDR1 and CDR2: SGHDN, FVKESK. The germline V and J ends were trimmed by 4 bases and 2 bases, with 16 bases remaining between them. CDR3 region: CASSLSGSTHTDTQYF. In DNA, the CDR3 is TGTGCCAGCAGCCTTAGTGGGAGTACTCACACAGATACGCAGTATTTT.

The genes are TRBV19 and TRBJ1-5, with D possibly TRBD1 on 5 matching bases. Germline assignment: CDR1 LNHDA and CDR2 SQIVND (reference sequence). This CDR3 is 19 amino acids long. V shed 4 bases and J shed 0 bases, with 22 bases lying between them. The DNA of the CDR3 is TGTGCCAGTAGTACCATAATTTCTAGAGGGGAATATAGCAATCAGCCCCAGCATTTT. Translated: CASSTIISRGEYSNQPQHF.

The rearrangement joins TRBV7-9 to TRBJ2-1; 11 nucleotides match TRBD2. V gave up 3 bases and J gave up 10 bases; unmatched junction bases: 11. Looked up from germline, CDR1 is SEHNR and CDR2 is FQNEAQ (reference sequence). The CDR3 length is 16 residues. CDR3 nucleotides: TGTGCCAGCAGCTTCCCCCTGCTAGCGGGAGGACAGGAGCAGTTCTTC. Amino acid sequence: CASSFPLLAGGQEQFF.

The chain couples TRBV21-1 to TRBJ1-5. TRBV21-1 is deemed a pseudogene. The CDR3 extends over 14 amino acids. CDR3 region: CASSKDVRGQPQHF. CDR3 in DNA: TGTGCCAGCAGCAAAGATGTCCGAGGGCAGCCCCAGCATTTT.

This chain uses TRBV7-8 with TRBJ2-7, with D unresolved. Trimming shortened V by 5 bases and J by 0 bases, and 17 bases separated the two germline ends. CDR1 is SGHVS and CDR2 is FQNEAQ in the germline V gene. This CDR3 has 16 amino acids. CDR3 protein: CASSRATSPASYEQYF. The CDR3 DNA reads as TGTGCCAGCAGCCGTGCGACTTCCCCGGCCTCCTACGAGCAGTACTTC.

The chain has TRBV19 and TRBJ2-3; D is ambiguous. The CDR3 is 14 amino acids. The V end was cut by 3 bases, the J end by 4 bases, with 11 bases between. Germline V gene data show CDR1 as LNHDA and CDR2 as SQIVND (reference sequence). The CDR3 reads CASSIRRLADTQYF. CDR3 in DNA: TGTGCCAGTAGTATTCGCCGACTGGCAGATACGCAGTATTTT.

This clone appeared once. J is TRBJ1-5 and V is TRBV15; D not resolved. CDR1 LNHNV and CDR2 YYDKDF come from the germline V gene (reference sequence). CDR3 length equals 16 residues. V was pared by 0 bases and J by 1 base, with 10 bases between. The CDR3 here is CATSRDEGYSNQPQHF. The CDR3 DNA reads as TGTGCCACCAGCAGAGATGAAGGGTACAGCAATCAGCCCCAGCATTTT.

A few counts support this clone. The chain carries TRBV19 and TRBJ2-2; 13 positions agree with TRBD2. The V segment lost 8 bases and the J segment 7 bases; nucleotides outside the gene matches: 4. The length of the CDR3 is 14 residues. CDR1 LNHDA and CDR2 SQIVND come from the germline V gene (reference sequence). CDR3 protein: CASGTSGTSGELFF. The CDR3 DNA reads TGTGCCAGTGGGACTAGCGGGACTAGCGGGGAGCTGTTTTTT.

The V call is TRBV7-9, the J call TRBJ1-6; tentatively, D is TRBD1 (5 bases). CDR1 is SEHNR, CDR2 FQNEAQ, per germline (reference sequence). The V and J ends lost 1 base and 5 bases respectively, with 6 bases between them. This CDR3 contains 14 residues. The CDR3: CASSLVGDNSPLHF. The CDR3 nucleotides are TGTGCCAGCAGCTTAGTGGGGGATAATTCACCCCTCCACTTT.

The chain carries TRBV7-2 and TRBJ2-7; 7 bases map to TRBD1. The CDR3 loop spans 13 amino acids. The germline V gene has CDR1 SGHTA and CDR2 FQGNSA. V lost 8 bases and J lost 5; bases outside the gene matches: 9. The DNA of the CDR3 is TGTGCCAGCGGGGTACAGGGGCTTCACGAGCAGTACTTC. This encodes CASGVQGLHEQYF.

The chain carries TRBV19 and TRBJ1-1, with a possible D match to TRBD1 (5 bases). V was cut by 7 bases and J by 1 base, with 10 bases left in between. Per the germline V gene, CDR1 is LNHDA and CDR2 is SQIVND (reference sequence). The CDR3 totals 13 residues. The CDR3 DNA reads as TGTGCCAGTACCCCCAGGGAGAACACTGAAGCTTTCTTT. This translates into CASTPRENTEAFF.

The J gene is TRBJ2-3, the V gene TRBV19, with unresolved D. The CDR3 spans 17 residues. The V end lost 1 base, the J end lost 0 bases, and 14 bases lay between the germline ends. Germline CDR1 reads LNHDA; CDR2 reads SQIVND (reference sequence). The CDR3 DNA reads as TGTGCCAGTAGTATAGTCGGCGCCCTACTCAGCACAGATACGCAGTATTTT. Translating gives CASSIVGALLSTDTQYF.

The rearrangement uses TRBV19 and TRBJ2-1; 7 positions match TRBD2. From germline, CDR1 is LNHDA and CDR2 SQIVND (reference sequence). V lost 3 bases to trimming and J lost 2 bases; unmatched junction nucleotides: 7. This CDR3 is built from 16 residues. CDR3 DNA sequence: TGTGCCAGTAGTATCTCGACTAGCATCCCCTACAATGAGCAGTTCTTC. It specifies CASSISTSIPYNEQFF. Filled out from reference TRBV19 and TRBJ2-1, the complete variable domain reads DGGITQSPKYLFRKEGQNVTLSCEQNLNHDAMYWYRQDPGQGLRLIYYSQIVNDFQKGDIAEGYSVSREKKESFPLTVTSAQKNPTAFYLCASSISTSIPYNEQFFGPGTRLTVL.

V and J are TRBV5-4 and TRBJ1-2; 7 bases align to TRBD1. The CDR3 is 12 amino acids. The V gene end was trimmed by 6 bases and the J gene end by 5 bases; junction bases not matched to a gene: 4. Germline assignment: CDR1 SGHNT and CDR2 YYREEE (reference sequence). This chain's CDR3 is CASTRDSYGYTF. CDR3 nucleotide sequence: TGTGCCAGCACCCGGGACAGTTATGGCTACACCTTC.

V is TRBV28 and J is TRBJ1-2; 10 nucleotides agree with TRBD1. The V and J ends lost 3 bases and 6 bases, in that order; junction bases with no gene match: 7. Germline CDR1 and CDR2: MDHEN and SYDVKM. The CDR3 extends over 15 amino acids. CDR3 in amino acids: CASSFHAGTGDGYTF. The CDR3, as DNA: TGTGCCAGCAGTTTCCATGCCGGGACAGGGGATGGCTACACCTTC.

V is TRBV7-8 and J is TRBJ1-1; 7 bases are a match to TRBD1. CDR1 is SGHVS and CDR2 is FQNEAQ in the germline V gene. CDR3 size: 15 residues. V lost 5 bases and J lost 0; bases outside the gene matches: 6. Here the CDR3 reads CASSPQQGMNTEAFF. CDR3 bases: TGTGCCAGCAGCCCACAACAGGGGATGAACACTGAAGCTTTCTTT.

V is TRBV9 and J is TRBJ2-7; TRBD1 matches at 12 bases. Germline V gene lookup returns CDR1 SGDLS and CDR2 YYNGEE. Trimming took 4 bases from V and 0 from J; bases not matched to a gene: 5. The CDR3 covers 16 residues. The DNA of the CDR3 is TGTGCCAGCAGCCCGGGGACAGGGGGCGGCTCCTACGAGCAGTACTTC. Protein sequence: CASSPGTGGGSYEQYF.

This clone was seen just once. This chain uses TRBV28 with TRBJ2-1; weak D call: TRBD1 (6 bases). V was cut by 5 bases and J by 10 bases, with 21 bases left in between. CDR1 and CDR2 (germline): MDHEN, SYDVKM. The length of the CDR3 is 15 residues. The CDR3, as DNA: TGTGCCAGCAGTGCTTACAGGGAACGGTCGGAAGAGCAGTTCTTC. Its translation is CASSAYRERSEEQFF.

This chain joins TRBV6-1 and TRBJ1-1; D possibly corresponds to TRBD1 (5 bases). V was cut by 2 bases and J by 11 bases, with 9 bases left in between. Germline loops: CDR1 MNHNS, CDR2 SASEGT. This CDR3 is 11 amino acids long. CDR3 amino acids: CASSEKGRAFF. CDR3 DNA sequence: TGTGCCAGCAGTGAAAAGGGGCGCGCTTTCTTT.

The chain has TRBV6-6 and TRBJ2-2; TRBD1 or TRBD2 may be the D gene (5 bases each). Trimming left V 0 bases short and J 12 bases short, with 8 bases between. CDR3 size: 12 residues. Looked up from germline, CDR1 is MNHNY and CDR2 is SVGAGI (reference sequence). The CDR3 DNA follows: TGTGCCAGCAGTTACTCGACGGGACAGCTGTTTTTT. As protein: CASSYSTGQLFF.